Reported below is one TCR beta chain. Trimming pared 7 bases from V and 2 bases from J, leaving 12 bases between. Germline V gene data show CDR1 as LNHDA and CDR2 as SQIVND (reference sequence). This CDR3 comprises 15 residues. The sample is drawn from a study of PD-L1 blockade in urothelial cancer. Study overall: In the patient group, about 85% of the roughly 29 were males with bladder-origin urothelial cancer. Median blood clonality was around 0.08, with 82,636 unique TCRs. Analysis of blood occurred 3 weeks (second dose) and 6 weeks after treatment start.

Using immunoSEQ multiplex PCR, the repertoire was profiled, and TCRdb retains in-frame clones only, with some absent. In the table there are about 100,000 clones, approximately 86% of which are singletons. Patient disease was locally advanced or metastatic urothelial carcinoma. The sequence was collected from a man aged 45 to 65 with urothelial cancer. V and J are TRBV19 and TRBJ2-6; D is perhaps TRBD1 (5 bases). The source material was PBMCs, sampled around atezolizumab (anti-PD-L1) treatment. The CDR3 coding sequence is TGTGCCAGTACTCCATCCAGGGCTGGGGCCAACGTCCTGACTTTC. Amino acids: CASTPSRAGANVLTF.